This T cell receptor beta chain is from a study of cytotoxic CD8 clonotypes in ibrutinib-treated CLL. TCRdb keeps only in-frame clones here, not all; method: immunoSEQ multiplex PCR. The repertoire holds 60,000 to 70,000 clones, with 57% as singletons. This clone has only a few counts. This sequence originates from a human donor with chronic lymphocytic leukemia. Here the sequenced sample was PBMCs, taken after 12 months of ibrutinib treatment.

The CDR3 reads CASSLAEPPHSYGYTF. CDR3 DNA sequence: TGTGCCAGCAGCTTGGCCGAGCCCCCACACAGCTATGGCTACACCTTC. V and J are TRBV5-5 and TRBJ1-2; D remains ambiguous. The length of the CDR3 is 16 residues. Trimming removed 0 bases at V and 4 bases at J, with 16 bases between. Germline V lookup: CDR1 SGHKS, CDR2 YYEKEE (reference sequence).